This T cell receptor (beta chain) was found in a study of CD8+ T cells in alopecia areata. Study context: Recipients were approximately 7-11-week-old female C3H/HeJ mice grafted with skin from roughly 6-12-month-old C3H/HeJ donors with spontaneous alopecia. Whole-study findings and limits: Patients shared TCRs less clearly than mice did, possibly owing to HLA. Greater clonality was observed in lesional scalp samples, especially alopecia totalis/universalis, versus normal scalp.

A panel of CD4, CD8alpha, NKG2D, NKG2ACE and other markers served to sort pooled cutaneous lymph node cells. Germline V lookup: CDR1 SGHSN, CDR2 HYEKVE. There are 12 residues in the CDR3. Extracted RNA was reverse transcribed, and the resulting cDNA served as sequencing template. Method: immunoSEQ multiplex PCR; TCRdb's copy keeps in-frame clones and lacks some. The sample offers around 290,000 clones and no singletons, the top ten holding 0.9% to 1.5%. This clone was observed many times. Antigen unknown. Gene names follow the mouse nomenclature. The read ends 4 residues shy of where the CDR3 ends; the end is completed using the germline J gene. Other DNA sequences from this sample encode an identical CDR3 as well.

The V call is TRBV12-1, the J call TRBJ1-2, with D possibly matching TRBD1 (5 bases). Sequences were obtained from CD4+ T cells sorted from a lymph node. The sequence was obtained from a C3H/HeJ mouse with alopecia areata. The strain's MHC type: H2-k. This CDR3 reads CASSLGGTDYTF. The sequenced part of the CDR3 DNA is TGTGCCAGCTCTCTTGGGGGGACC.